The rows below give T cell receptor beta chains drawn from one sample of a study of lung T cells in sarcoidosis with Löfgren's syndrome. TCRdb re-called the reads through MiXCR, storing one row per CDR3 protein. This repertoire shows thousands of distinct CDR3 sequences, 15% to 20% found once; its top ten account for approximately 7%. The sequenced sample was CD4+ T cells from bronchoalveolar lavage. All receptors come from a human donor with sarcoidosis (Löfgren's syndrome or another form), or a control subject (not recorded which). CDR3s include the opening cysteine and the closing phenylalanine or tryptophan. Each record gives: V gene, J gene, CDR3 protein.

>TRBV27|TRBJ2-7
CASSGLAGGYEQYF
>TRBV7-2|TRBJ2-7
CASSPTSGETYEQYF
>TRBV5-1|TRBJ1-2
CASSLGDRGHGYTF
>TRBV29-1|TRBJ2-7
CSAVQGVSEQYF
>TRBV30|TRBJ2-3
CAWSVGDTQYF
>TRBV7-2|TRBJ1-3
CASASADKTGNTIYF
>TRBV24-1|TRBJ2-1
CATTLQGGDSAGPGGVEQLF
>TRBV11-2|TRBJ2-1
CARRDGTSGTTEQFF
>TRBV27|TRBJ1-2
CASSPADVDGYTF
>TRBV20-1|TRBJ2-1
CSAHSWPSGTPYNEQFF
>TRBV20-1|TRBJ1-1
CSAREGWGGTGGLNTEAFF
>TRBV20-1|TRBJ2-7
CSAPLSGTASYEQYF
>TRBV2|TRBJ1-2
CASTTQYRGYGYTF
>TRBV19|TRBJ2-3
CASSISHSTDTQYF
>TRBV28|TRBJ2-7
CASGPGGTSYGQYF
>TRBV6-1|TRBJ1-1
CASTWEGRLGEAFF
>TRBV7-8|TRBJ1-3
CASSLDRGIPGNTIYF
>TRBV5-4|TRBJ1-5
CAWTNRGSNQPQHF
>TRBV6-1|TRBJ2-7
CASIKEGTGISYEQYF
>TRBV29-1|TRBJ1-1
CSVVPWGSNTEAFF
>TRBV2|TRBJ2-7
CASSRRGDEQYF
>TRBV7-2|TRBJ2-3
CASSPQASTDTQYF
>TRBV5-4|TRBJ2-7
CASSFAGRDEQYF
>TRBV5-1|TRBJ2-3
CASSLVGTGVADTQYF
>TRBV25-1|TRBJ1-6
CASSRGINNSPLHF
>TRBV19|TRBJ2-1
CASSGTWIHEQFF
>TRBV18|TRBJ2-5
CASSPRRGLSGTQYF
>TRBV7-6|TRBJ2-7
CASTTGAGEQYF
>TRBV7-2|TRBJ2-1
CASSLIGGAKNEQFF
>TRBV6-1|TRBJ2-5
CASSYIGGGQETQYF
>TRBV18|TRBJ2-7
CASSPGHEQYF
>TRBV11-2|TRBJ2-1
CASSFSSGRMNEQFF
>TRBV2|TRBJ1-5
CASTPGQAEQPQHF
>TRBV2|TRBJ2-7
CASSKVGVEQYF
>TRBV7-2|TRBJ1-2
CASYRWRYTF
>TRBV28|TRBJ1-1
CASSLFSRNTEAFF
>TRBV24-1|TRBJ1-1
CATSDLQRAFF
>TRBV3-1|TRBJ2-3
CASSLQPAGGDTQYF
>TRBV19|TRBJ2-3
CASSDRGADTQYF
>TRBV20-1|TRBJ1-1
CGVGSGGMNTEAFF
>TRBV6-1|TRBJ2-3
CASSGVSADTQYF
>TRBV19|TRBJ1-2
CASSPGAHGYTF
>TRBV29-1|TRBJ2-7
CSVGGTGEQYF
>TRBV20-1|TRBJ2-5
CSARGPRGNQETQYF
>TRBV11-2|TRBJ2-3
CASSRSGVSDTQYF
>TRBV19|TRBJ2-6
CASNRGLRSGANVLTF
>TRBV9|TRBJ2-1
CASSVGTGIDEQFF
>TRBV6-1|TRBJ1-5
CASRTTGPDQPQHF
>TRBV24-1|TRBJ1-3
CAISVGRTSGNTIYF
>TRBV10-3|TRBJ2-3
CAISLPSTDTQYF
>TRBV29-1|TRBJ2-5
CSVETGQGETQYF
>TRBV20-1|TRBJ2-3
CSASMAGAKEDTQYF
>TRBV7-9|TRBJ2-3
CASSPRLAGRPDTRYF
>TRBV11-3|TRBJ2-2
CASSQLGGADTGELFF
>TRBV12-5|TRBJ2-7
CASGPRGGPTSARLDYEQYF
>TRBV6-1|TRBJ1-5
CASRPRTGYSNQPQHF